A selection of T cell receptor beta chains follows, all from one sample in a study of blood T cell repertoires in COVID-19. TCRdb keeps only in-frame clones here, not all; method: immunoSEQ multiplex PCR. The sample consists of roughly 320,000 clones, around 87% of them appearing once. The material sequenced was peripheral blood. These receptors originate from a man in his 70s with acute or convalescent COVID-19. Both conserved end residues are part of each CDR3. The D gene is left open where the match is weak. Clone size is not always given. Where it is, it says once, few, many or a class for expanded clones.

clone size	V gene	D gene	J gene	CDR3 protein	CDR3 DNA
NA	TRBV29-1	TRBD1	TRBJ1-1	CSVEGEQGAVTEAFF	TGCAGCGTTGAAGGGGAACAGGGGGCGGTCACTGAAGCTTTCTTT
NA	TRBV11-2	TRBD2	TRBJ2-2	CASSIGLVGTGELFF	TGTGCCAGCAGCATAGGACTAGTTGGGACCGGGGAGCTGTTTTTT
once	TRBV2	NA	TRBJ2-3	CASSGQGYPDTQYF	TGTGCCAGCAGTGGCCAGGGGTATCCAGATACGCAGTATTTT
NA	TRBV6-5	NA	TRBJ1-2	CASRKGAGREIF	TGTGCCAGCAGGAAAGGCGCAGGCAGGGAAATTTTC
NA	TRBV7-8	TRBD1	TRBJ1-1	CASSLEGASMNTEAFF	TGTGCCAGCAGCTTAGAGGGGGCCAGCATGAACACTGAAGCTTTCTTT
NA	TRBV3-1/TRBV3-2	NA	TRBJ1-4	CASSQDPQARGEKLFF	TGTGCCAGCAGCCAAGATCCCCAGGCCCGGGGTGAAAAACTGTTTTTT
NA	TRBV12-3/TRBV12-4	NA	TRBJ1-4	CASTPATNEKLFF	TGTGCCAGCACCCCCGCAACTAATGAAAAACTGTTTTTT
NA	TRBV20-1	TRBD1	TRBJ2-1	CSARDSGGQFF	TGCAGTGCTAGAGATTCAGGGGGGCAGTTCTTC
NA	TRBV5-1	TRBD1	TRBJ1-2	CASSGTGTEGGYTF	TGCGCCAGCAGCGGAACCGGGACAGAGGGCGGCTACACCTTC
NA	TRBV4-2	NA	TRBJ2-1	CASSQSKSSYNEQFF	TGTGCCAGCAGCCAGTCCAAGAGCTCCTACAATGAGCAGTTCTTC
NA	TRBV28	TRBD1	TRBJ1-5	CASTHYRQGLGNQPQHF	TGTGCCAGCACCCACTACCGACAGGGATTGGGCAATCAGCCCCAGCATTTT
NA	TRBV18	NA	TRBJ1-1	CASSPAVPTANTEAFF	TGTGCCAGCTCACCCGCGGTGCCGACAGCGAACACTGAAGCTTTCTTT
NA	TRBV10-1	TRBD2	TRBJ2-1	CASSEDRGTSGGHQPHNEQFF	TGCGCCAGCAGTGAAGACAGGGGGACTAGCGGGGGACACCAACCCCACAATGAGCAGTTCTTC
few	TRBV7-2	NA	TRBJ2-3	CASSLYTDTQYF	TGTGCCAGCAGCTTGTACACAGATACGCAGTATTTT
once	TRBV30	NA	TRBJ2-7	CAWSVQLLYEQYF	TGTGCCTGGAGTGTACAACTACTGTACGAGCAGTACTTC
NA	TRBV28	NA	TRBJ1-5	CASSSPGVDQPQHF	TGTGCCAGCAGTTCCCCCGGGGTGGATCAGCCCCAGCATTTT
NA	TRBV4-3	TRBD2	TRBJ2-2	CASSQEGLAGSGGELFF	TGCGCCAGCAGCCAAGAGGGGCTAGCGGGATCAGGGGGGGAGCTGTTTTTT
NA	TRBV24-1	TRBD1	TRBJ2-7	CATSDPTGGKFYEQYF	TGTGCCACCAGTGATCCCACAGGGGGTAAGTTTTACGAGCAGTACTTC
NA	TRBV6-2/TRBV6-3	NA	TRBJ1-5	CASSYSSGAGQPQHF	TGTGCCAGCAGTTACTCTTCAGGGGCGGGTCAGCCCCAGCATTTT
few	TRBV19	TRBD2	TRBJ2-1	CASYPGLAGTEEQFF	TGTGCCAGTTACCCGGGACTAGCGGGGACTGAGGAGCAGTTCTTC
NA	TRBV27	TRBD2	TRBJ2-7	CASSSRASGGYEQYF	TGTGCCAGCAGTTCGCGGGCTAGCGGGGGATACGAGCAGTACTTC
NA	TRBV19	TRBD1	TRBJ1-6	CASSGHRDRGNSPLHF	TGTGCCAGTAGTGGACACCGGGACAGGGGTAATTCACCCCTCCACTTT
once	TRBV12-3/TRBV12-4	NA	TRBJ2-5	CASSRTLETQYF	TGTGCCAGCAGTCGGACTCTTGAGACCCAGTACTTC
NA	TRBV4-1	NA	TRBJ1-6	CASTRGYSTYNSPLHF	TGCGCCAGCACCCGTGGGTACAGCACCTATAATTCACCCCTCCACTTT
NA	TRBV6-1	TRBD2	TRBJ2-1	CASSETGGAPRGQFF	TGTGCCAGCAGTGAAACGGGGGGGGCCCCCAGGGGGCAGTTCTTC
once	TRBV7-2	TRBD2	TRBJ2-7	CASSLAALAGAPPYF	TGTGCCAGCAGCTTAGCAGCACTAGCGGGGGCCCCACCGTACTTC
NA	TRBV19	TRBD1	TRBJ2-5	CASRPRGQETQYF	TGTGCCAGTAGACCCAGGGGGCAAGAGACCCAGTACTTC
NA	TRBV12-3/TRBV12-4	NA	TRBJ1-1	CASSFRVTREAFF	TGTGCCAGCAGTTTTCGCGTGACACGTGAAGCTTTCTTT
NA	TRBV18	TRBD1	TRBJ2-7	CASSPSTGSLYEQYF	TGTGCCAGCTCACCGTCGACAGGGTCTCTATACGAGCAGTACTTC
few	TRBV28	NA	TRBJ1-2	CASSRVNNYGYTF	TGTGCCAGCAGCCGCGTGAATAACTATGGCTACACCTTC
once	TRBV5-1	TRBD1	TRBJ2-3	CASQTGVISDTQYF	TGCGCCAGCCAGACAGGGGTGATTTCCGATACGCAGTATTTT
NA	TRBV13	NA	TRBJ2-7	CASSLGRNTASYEQYF	TGTGCCAGCAGCTTAGGCCGAAACACCGCCTCCTACGAGCAGTACTTC
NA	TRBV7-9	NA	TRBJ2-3	CASSSLDTQYF	TGTGCCAGCAGCTCACTAGATACGCAGTATTTT
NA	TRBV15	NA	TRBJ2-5	CATSLGLSETQYF	TGTGCCACCAGCCTGGGGCTATCGGAGACCCAGTACTTC
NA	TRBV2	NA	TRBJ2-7	CASSVAERVEQYF	TGTGCCAGCAGTGTGGCTGAGCGGGTGGAGCAGTACTTC
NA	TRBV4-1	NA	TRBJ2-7	CASSQEPNNRGYEQYF	TGCGCCAGCAGCCAAGAACCGAATAATCGAGGCTACGAGCAGTACTTC
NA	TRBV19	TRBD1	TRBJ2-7	CASSIMSGGDYEQYF	TGTGCCAGTAGTATAATGTCAGGGGGCGACTACGAGCAGTACTTC
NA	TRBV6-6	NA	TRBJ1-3	CASSSDSGSGNTIYF	TGTGCCAGCAGTTCGGACAGCGGCTCTGGAAACACCATATATTTT
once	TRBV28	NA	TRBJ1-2	CASSRQSNYGYTF	TGTGCCAGCAGTCGACAGTCTAACTATGGCTACACCTTC
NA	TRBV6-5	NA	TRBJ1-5	CASSSNSNQPQHF	TGTGCCAGCAGTTCTAATAGCAATCAGCCCCAGCATTTT